This T cell receptor beta chain was retrieved from a study of cytomegalovirus exposure and HLA in healthy donors. General study results and limits: Among TCR beta chains, those listed as cytomegalovirus-associated numbered around 160.

Remarks on this clone: The antigen remains unidentified.

Primers for the PCR totalled 60 Vbeta and 13 Jbeta. Assay used: immunoSEQ multiplex PCR; TCRdb lists only in-frame clones, some missing. This sample carries about 50,000 clones, around 82% of them seen once, and the ten largest clones take approximately 7.6%. Between the trimmed V and J ends, which lost 2 bases and 3 bases, there was a span of 14 bases. Germline CDR1 and CDR2: SNHLY and FYNNEI. CDR3 length: 17 residues. V gene TRBV2 combines with J gene TRBJ2-6; D unresolved. The receptor comes from a man aged 25 to 40 in good health and CMV-seropositive. Input material: PBMCs. The CDR3 nucleotides are TGTGCCAGCAGTGAAACTCGTAGGCCGGGTGGGGCCAACGTCCTGACTTTC. Translating gives CASSETRRPGGANVLTF.